A selection of T cell receptor beta chains follows, all from one sample in a study of T cells after yellow fever vaccination. TCRdb processed the 5' RACE reads anew with MiXCR; each CDR3 protein has one entry. Of 300,000 or so distinct CDR3 sequences in the sample, 4% were seen once. Source: PBMCs, taken 5 days after the yellow fever booster vaccination. Receptors were obtained from a young man who received the YFV17D yellow fever vaccine. Each CDR3 is given with its conserved first and last residue. A D gene is named only where the DNA matches it firmly. For some rows the clone size is stated as once, few or many, or as a class when expanded; others skip it.

v_gene: TRBV6-5; abundance: .; j_gene: TRBJ2-7; d_gene: .; CDR3nt: TGTGCCAGCAGTTACTACGGAACCTACGAGCAGTACTTC; CDR3aa: CASSYYGTYEQYF
v_gene: TRBV2; abundance: .; j_gene: TRBJ2-2; d_gene: .; CDR3nt: TGTGCCAGCAGACTGCTTAGCGCGAACACCGGGGAGCTGTTTTTT; CDR3aa: CASRLLSANTGELFF
v_gene: TRBV5-1; abundance: few; j_gene: TRBJ2-4; d_gene: .; CDR3nt: TGCGCCAGCAGCTTGGAGGGGAAGGGGGCCAAAAACATTCAGTACTTC; CDR3aa: CASSLEGKGAKNIQYF
v_gene: TRBV20-1; abundance: many; j_gene: TRBJ2-5; d_gene: TRBD2; CDR3nt: TGCAGTGCTAGAGAAGCGGGGGGGAACTTTGCAGAGACCCAGTACTTC; CDR3aa: CSAREAGGNFAETQYF
v_gene: TRBV7-9; abundance: .; j_gene: TRBJ1-6; d_gene: .; CDR3nt: TGTGCCAGCAGCCCCTTGAGTGGCAATTCACCCCTCCACTTT; CDR3aa: CASSPLSGNSPLHF
v_gene: TRBV5-5; abundance: many; j_gene: TRBJ2-1; d_gene: TRBD1; CDR3nt: TGTGCCAGCAGCCCGGACAGGAGGCAGTTCTTC; CDR3aa: CASSPDRRQFF
v_gene: TRBV19; abundance: .; j_gene: TRBJ2-6; d_gene: TRBD1; CDR3nt: TGTGCCAGTAGTAGAGGGACAGGGGAATCTGGGGCCAACGTCCTGACTTTC; CDR3aa: CASSRGTGESGANVLTF
v_gene: TRBV5-1; abundance: few; j_gene: TRBJ2-6; d_gene: .; CDR3nt: TGCGCCAGCTCGCAGGCGAACGTCCTGACTTTC; CDR3aa: CASSQANVLTF
v_gene: TRBV7-2; abundance: many; j_gene: TRBJ2-5; d_gene: TRBD2; CDR3nt: TGTGCCAGCAGCCGAAGTGAGGGACTAGCGGGGGAGACCCAGTACTTC; CDR3aa: CASSRSEGLAGETQYF
v_gene: TRBV28; abundance: few; j_gene: TRBJ2-4; d_gene: .; CDR3nt: TGTGCCAGCATGCCCCTAAGGTCAGGACGTATAGCCAAAAACATTCAGTACTTC; CDR3aa: CASMPLRSGRIAKNIQYF
v_gene: TRBV12-3/TRBV12-4; abundance: few; j_gene: TRBJ2-7; d_gene: TRBD2; CDR3nt: TGTGCCAGCAGGGGCGGGGGAGGGTACGAGCAGTACTTC; CDR3aa: CASRGGGGYEQYF
v_gene: TRBV5-1; abundance: many; j_gene: TRBJ2-2; d_gene: .; CDR3nt: TGCGCCAGCAGCCCTGGGGAGCCGAACACCGGGGAGCTGTTTTTT; CDR3aa: CASSPGEPNTGELFF
v_gene: TRBV15; abundance: few; j_gene: TRBJ1-5; d_gene: TRBD1; CDR3nt: TGTGCCACCAGCAGATCCGGGACAGATCAGCCCCAGCATTTT; CDR3aa: CATSRSGTDQPQHF
v_gene: TRBV10-3; abundance: .; j_gene: TRBJ2-7; d_gene: TRBD1; CDR3nt: TGTGCCATCAGTGAGTCACCCGGGACAGGTTCCTACGAGCAGTACTTC; CDR3aa: CAISESPGTGSYEQYF
v_gene: TRBV6-5; abundance: many; j_gene: TRBJ2-2; d_gene: .; CDR3nt: TGTGCCAGCAGTTTCTCCGCCCTGACCGGGGAGCTGTTTTTT; CDR3aa: CASSFSALTGELFF
v_gene: TRBV13; abundance: few; j_gene: TRBJ2-5; d_gene: .; CDR3nt: TGTGCCAGCAGCACCCAACGGGTCGGGGAGACCCAGTACTTC; CDR3aa: CASSTQRVGETQYF
v_gene: TRBV10-3; abundance: few; j_gene: TRBJ2-3; d_gene: TRBD2; CDR3nt: TGTGCCTCAGAGCGGGGGTTGGTGGCAGATACGCAGTATTTT; CDR3aa: CASERGLVADTQYF
v_gene: TRBV6-2/TRBV6-3; abundance: few; j_gene: TRBJ1-5; d_gene: .; CDR3nt: TGTGCCAGCAGTTACGGCCAGTTAGTTCAGCCCCAGCATTTT; CDR3aa: CASSYGQLVQPQHF
v_gene: TRBV7-9; abundance: many; j_gene: TRBJ2-1; d_gene: .; CDR3nt: TGTGCCAGCAGCTTGTTTAGGAATGAGCAGTTCTTC; CDR3aa: CASSLFRNEQFF
v_gene: TRBV4-1; abundance: many; j_gene: TRBJ2-5; d_gene: .; CDR3nt: TGCGCCAGCAGCCAAGTTATCGGGGAGACCCAGTACTTC; CDR3aa: CASSQVIGETQYF
v_gene: TRBV29-1; abundance: few; j_gene: TRBJ2-7; d_gene: .; CDR3nt: TGCAGCGTTACTCCTGGGGGCACCGAGCAGTACTTC; CDR3aa: CSVTPGGTEQYF
v_gene: TRBV3-1; abundance: .; j_gene: TRBJ2-1; d_gene: .; CDR3nt: TGTGCCAGCAGCCAAGAAGGTAGTAACGGGGGTCGGTTCTTC; CDR3aa: CASSQEGSNGGRFF
v_gene: TRBV7-2; abundance: .; j_gene: TRBJ2-2; d_gene: TRBD2; CDR3nt: TGTGCCAGCAGCTCCGGGGGGGGGCACACCGGGGAGCTGTTTTTT; CDR3aa: CASSSGGGHTGELFF
v_gene: TRBV24-1; abundance: .; j_gene: TRBJ2-1; d_gene: TRBD2; CDR3nt: TGTGCCACCAGTGATCCCACTAGCGGGGGGGCCGATGAGCAGTTCTTC; CDR3aa: CATSDPTSGGADEQFF
v_gene: TRBV7-2; abundance: few; j_gene: TRBJ2-1; d_gene: TRBD2; CDR3nt: TGTGCCAGCAGCCCCAGGGCTAGCGGGGCCTATGAGCAGTTCTTC; CDR3aa: CASSPRASGAYEQFF
v_gene: TRBV5-5; abundance: few; j_gene: TRBJ2-3; d_gene: .; CDR3nt: TGTGCCAGCAGCTTCACAGTTTCCACAGATACGCAGTATTTT; CDR3aa: CASSFTVSTDTQYF
v_gene: TRBV11-2; abundance: .; j_gene: TRBJ1-3; d_gene: .; CDR3nt: TGTGCCAGCAGCTTAGGGCTCCGCGGTGGAAACACCATATATTTT; CDR3aa: CASSLGLRGGNTIYF
v_gene: TRBV5-1; abundance: .; j_gene: TRBJ2-1; d_gene: .; CDR3nt: TGCGCCAGCAGCTGGGGACCGGGGCGGGGCCGCTCCTACAATGAGCAGTTCTTC; CDR3aa: CASSWGPGRGRSYNEQFF
v_gene: TRBV12-3/TRBV12-4; abundance: many; j_gene: TRBJ2-3; d_gene: .; CDR3nt: TGTGCCAGCAGTTTAGAACGGCAGTATTTT; CDR3aa: CASSLERQYF